These 23 T cell receptor beta chains were sequenced from one sample in a study of a mutant IDH1 vaccine in newly diagnosed glioma. Profiled with immunoSEQ multiplex PCR; TCRdb holds only in-frame clones, not every one. The data hold tens of thousands of clones, with approximately 80% observed a single time. These TCRs are of unknown antigen specificity. Time point indicated: week 11, during vaccination. Every vaccine dose comprised 300 ug of mutant IDH1 20-mer peptide plus topical imiquimod. The sample was PBMCs, taken from a glioma patient whose treatment included an IDH1 peptide vaccine. The receptors come from a woman between 18 and 30 years old with glioma.

The chain couples TRBV5-4 to TRBJ1-4, with 10 bases aligning to TRBD1. This CDR3 spans 17 amino acids. Unmatched junction bases numbered 11, after V lost 9 bases and J lost 0 bases. Germline values: CDR1 SGHNT, CDR2 YYREEE (reference sequence). CDR3 nucleotide sequence: TGTGCCACCATGACAGGGGGCGCGAAAGCAACTAATGAAAAACTGTTTTTT. Its translation: CATMTGGAKATNEKLFF.

The CDR3 here is CSPGALYEQYF. The CDR3 DNA follows: TGCAGTCCCGGGGCCCTTTACGAGCAGTACTTC. The gene calls are TRBV20-1 and TRBJ2-7; tentatively, D is TRBD1 or TRBD2 (5 bases each). The CDR3 is 11 amino acids. With 8 bases removed from V and 4 bases from J, the gap between germline ends came to 12 bases. Germline CDR1 DFQATT, CDR2 SNEGSKA (reference sequence).

In its sample, this clone was seen once. The chain recombines TRBV5-6 with TRBJ2-7, with a possible D match to TRBD2 (6 bases). The CDR3 runs 14 residues. V gave up 4 bases and J gave up 6 bases, with 17 bases separating them. Germline V lookup: CDR1 SGHDT, CDR2 YYEEEE. CDR3 coding DNA: TGTGCCAGCAGCGAGGGACTCTCTTTAAGCGAGCAGTACTTC. Translating gives CASSEGLSLSEQYF.

The J gene is TRBJ1-1, the V gene TRBV2; D is possibly TRBD1 (5 bases). V lost 11 bases and J lost 0, with 13 bases in between. Per the germline V gene, CDR1 is SNHLY and CDR2 is FYNNEI. The CDR3 sequence is 13 residues long. CDR3 DNA: TGTGCCGGGGGGACGGAAATGAACACTGAAGCTTTCTTT. It translates to CAGGTEMNTEAFF. The full variable domain, its missing parts supplied by reference TRBV2 and TRBJ1-1, is EPEVTQTPSHQVTQMGQEVILRCVPISNHLYFYWYRQILGQKVEFLVSFYNNEISEKSEIFDDQFSVERPDGSNFTLKIRSTKLEDSAMYFCAGGTEMNTEAFFGQGTRLTVV.

This chain links TRBV7-2 with TRBJ1-5, with 8 bases lining up with TRBD1. The CDR3 length is 16 residues. Germline CDR1 reads SGHTA; CDR2 reads FQGNSA. Trimming cost V 6 bases and J 2 bases; bases outside gene matches: 9. CDR3 residues: CASRNQGAGGNQPQHF. CDR3 DNA sequence: TGTGCCAGCAGGAACCAGGGGGCAGGAGGCAATCAGCCCCAGCATTTT.

The V and J genes are TRBV5-1 and TRBJ2-1; 14 bases are shared with TRBD2. Germline values: CDR1 SGHRS, CDR2 YFSETQ. V was pared by 2 bases and J by 7 bases, with 2 bases of the junction left unmatched. The CDR3 contains 15 residues. CDR3 sequence reads: CASSFGTSGSNEQFF. The CDR3 DNA reads TGCGCCAGCAGCTTCGGGACTAGCGGGAGTAATGAGCAGTTCTTC.

The chain is built from TRBV10-2 and TRBJ1-5; no reliable D call. V lost 6 bases and J lost 9, with 15 bases in between. Germline V lookup: CDR1 WSHSY, CDR2 SAAADI. This CDR3 contains 13 residues. The CDR3: CASSATVVGPQHF. The CDR3, as DNA: TGCGCCAGCAGCGCGACGGTGGTCGGGCCCCAGCATTTT.

V is TRBV2 and J is TRBJ2-7; 7 bases are shared with TRBD1. Germline CDR1 is SNHLY and CDR2 is FYNNEI. The ends lost 2 bases at V and 2 bases at J; junction bases unmatched: 15. The CDR3 runs 18 residues. CDR3 residues: CASSEFQGGTGVTYEQYF. The DNA of the CDR3 is TGTGCCAGCAGTGAATTCCAAGGAGGAACAGGGGTTACCTACGAGCAGTACTTC. Filled out from reference TRBV2 and TRBJ2-7, the complete variable domain reads EPEVTQTPSHQVTQMGQEVILRCVPISNHLYFYWYRQILGQKVEFLVSFYNNEISEKSEIFDDQFSVERPDGSNFTLKIRSTKLEDSAMYFCASSEFQGGTGVTYEQYFGPGTRLTVT.

CDR3 loop: CASSFTQGIDTQYF. CDR3 in DNA: TGTGCCAGCAGCTTCACCCAGGGGATAGATACGCAGTATTTT. The chain joins TRBV11-3 to TRBJ2-3; D possibly corresponds to TRBD1 (6 bases). This CDR3 region has 14 residues. The germline gives CDR1 SGHNT, CDR2 YENEEA. Trimming cost V 3 bases and J 5 bases, with 12 bases left between them.

Concerning this clone itself: A junction boundary mismatches the germline segment, possibly from a read error. The chain couples TRBV14 to TRBJ1-1; D unclear. The CDR3 runs to 13 residues. Germline lookup yields CDR1 SGHDN and CDR2 FVKESK. CDR3 coding DNA: TGTGCCAGCAGCCCCGGGCCCAACAGAAAGCTGAGGTTT. This gives the protein CASSPGPNRKLRF.

The chain couples TRBV18 to TRBJ1-5, with TRBD1 identical over 7 bases. This CDR3 comprises 15 residues. Per germline, CDR1 KGHSH and CDR2 LQKENI. J gave up 0 bases and V 6 bases, and 5 bases lay outside the gene matches. The CDR3 reads CASSQGQNSNQPQHF. The CDR3 bases are TGTGCCAGCTCTCAGGGACAGAATAGCAATCAGCCCCAGCATTTT.

The sample holds one count of this clone. J is TRBJ2-7 and V is TRBV4-2; 9 bases fit TRBD2. After removal of 0 bases from V and 3 bases from J, the junction contained 9 bases not matched to a gene. CDR1 is LGHNA and CDR2 is YNFKEQ in the germline V gene. The CDR3 length is 17 residues. This CDR3 reads CASSQDFSGGGFYEQYF. CDR3 coding DNA: TGTGCCAGCAGCCAAGACTTTAGCGGGGGAGGCTTCTACGAGCAGTACTTC.

CDR3 in DNA: TGTGCCAGTAGTATGGTCCCCTCCTCCTACGAGCAGTACTTC. Its protein product is CASSMVPSSYEQYF. The rearrangement links TRBV19 to TRBJ2-7, with D uncertain. The CDR3 sequence is 14 residues long. V lost 3 bases, J lost 0 bases, and 9 bases lay in between. Germline V gene sequence: CDR1 LNHDA, CDR2 SQIVND (reference sequence). Filled out from reference TRBV19 and TRBJ2-7, the complete variable domain reads DGGITQSPKYLFRKEGQNVTLSCEQNLNHDAMYWYRQDPGQGLRLIYYSQIVNDFQKGDIAEGYSVSREKKESFPLTVTSAQKNPTAFYLCASSMVPSSYEQYFGPGTRLTVT.

The chain employs TRBV28 and TRBJ1-3, with 9 positions matching TRBD1. CDR1 is MDHEN, CDR2 SYDVKM, per germline. J was trimmed by 8 bases and V by 3 bases; bases with no gene match: 5. There are 14 residues in the CDR3. CDR3 DNA sequence: TGTGCCAGCAGTTTTGGACAGGGGTTGTACACCATATATTTT. Protein: CASSFGQGLYTIYF.

This chain connects TRBV5-6 to TRBJ1-2; D call uncertain. The V end was cut by 4 bases, the J end by 5 bases, with 12 bases between. The CDR3 is made up of 13 amino acids. Germline CDR1 and CDR2: SGHDT and YYEEEE. CDR3 sequence: CASSPLLTYGYTF. The CDR3 DNA reads as TGTGCCAGCAGCCCCCTCCTGACATATGGCTACACCTTC.

The chain employs TRBV19 and TRBJ1-1; no reliable D call. The CDR3 sequence is 14 residues long. Germline assignment: CDR1 LNHDA and CDR2 SQIVND (reference sequence). The V gene lost 5 bases and the J gene lost 1 base, with 11 bases spanning the gap. The CDR3 spells CASSEGRSNTEAFF. The CDR3 bases are TGTGCCAGTAGTGAGGGCAGGTCGAACACTGAAGCTTTCTTT.

CDR3 region: CASSDFSGDPPGELFF. The CDR3, as DNA: TGTGCCAGCAGTGACTTTAGCGGGGATCCCCCCGGGGAGCTGTTTTTT. The chain recombines TRBV6-1 with TRBJ2-2; 8 bases map to TRBD2. The germline gives CDR1 MNHNS, CDR2 SASEGT. The V and J ends lost 3 bases and 6 bases, in that order; junction bases with no gene match: 9. The CDR3 consists of 16 residues.

The rearrangement uses TRBV10-2 and TRBJ1-4, with 8 positions matching TRBD1. CDR3 length: 15 amino acids. The V gene end was trimmed by 2 bases and the J gene end by 10 bases; junction bases not matched to a gene: 9. Germline-derived CDR1 and CDR2 are WSHSY and SAAADI. CDR3 sequence reads: CASSEGQGVLGKLFF. The CDR3 coding sequence is TGCGCCAGCAGTGAGGGACAGGGAGTCTTGGGAAAACTGTTTTTT.

The chain carries TRBV9 and TRBJ2-3, with D possibly TRBD2 on 5 matching bases. Germline lookup yields CDR1 SGDLS and CDR2 YYNGEE. V shed 3 bases and J shed 3 bases, with 8 bases lying between them. This CDR3 is built from 13 residues. DNA of the CDR3: TGTGCCAGCAGCGCGGGGTGGACAGATACGCAGTATTTT. Its protein is CASSAGWTDTQYF.

The chain carries TRBV4-1 and TRBJ2-1, with 11 nucleotides matching TRBD2. Germline loops: CDR1 MGHRA, CDR2 YSYEKL. The junction had 10 bases not matched to a gene; V was cut back by 2 bases and J by 4 bases. The CDR3 runs 18 residues. CDR3 sequence: CASSQSGGLAGPYNEQFF. CDR3 coding DNA: TGCGCCAGCAGCCAATCTGGAGGACTAGCGGGCCCTTACAATGAGCAGTTCTTC.

The V and J genes are TRBV7-2 and TRBJ2-5; D gene uncertain. Trimming stripped 5 bases from V and 6 bases from J, with 10 bases between. CDR1 and CDR2 (germline): SGHTA, FQGNSA. The CDR3 spans 12 residues. The CDR3 protein is CASSLSRQTQYF. The DNA for the CDR3 is TGTGCCAGCAGCCTTAGTCGTCAGACCCAGTACTTC.

V is TRBV6-1 and J is TRBJ2-2; D is undetermined. V dropped 7 bases and J dropped 0 bases, with 3 bases sitting between them. The length of the CDR3 is 12 residues. Germline loops: CDR1 MNHNS, CDR2 SASEGT. This CDR3 reads CASTANTGELFF. Written as DNA, the CDR3 is TGTGCCAGCACCGCGAACACCGGGGAGCTGTTTTTT.

The rearrangement links TRBV9 to TRBJ2-7; maybe TRBD2 (5 bases). Germline V gene sequence: CDR1 SGDLS, CDR2 YYNGEE. This CDR3 is built from 17 residues. Trimming removed 0 bases at V and 0 bases at J, with 16 bases between. The CDR3 DNA is TGTGCCAGCAGCGTAGAGGGCGGTGGACTCCTCTCCTACGAGCAGTACTTC. As protein: CASSVEGGGLLSYEQYF.